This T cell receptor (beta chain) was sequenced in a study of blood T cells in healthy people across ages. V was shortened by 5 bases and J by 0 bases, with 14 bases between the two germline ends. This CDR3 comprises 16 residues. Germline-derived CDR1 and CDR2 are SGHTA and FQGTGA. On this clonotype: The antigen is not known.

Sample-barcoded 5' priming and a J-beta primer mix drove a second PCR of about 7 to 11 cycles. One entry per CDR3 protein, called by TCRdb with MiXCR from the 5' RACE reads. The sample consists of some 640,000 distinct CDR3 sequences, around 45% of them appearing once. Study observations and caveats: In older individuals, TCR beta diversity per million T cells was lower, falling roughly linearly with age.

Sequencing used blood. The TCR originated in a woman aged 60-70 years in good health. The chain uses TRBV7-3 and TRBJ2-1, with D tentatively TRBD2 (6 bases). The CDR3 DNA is TGTGCCAGCAGCCAATTCCTAGCGAGCTCCTACAATGAGCAGTTCTTC. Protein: CASSQFLASSYNEQFF.